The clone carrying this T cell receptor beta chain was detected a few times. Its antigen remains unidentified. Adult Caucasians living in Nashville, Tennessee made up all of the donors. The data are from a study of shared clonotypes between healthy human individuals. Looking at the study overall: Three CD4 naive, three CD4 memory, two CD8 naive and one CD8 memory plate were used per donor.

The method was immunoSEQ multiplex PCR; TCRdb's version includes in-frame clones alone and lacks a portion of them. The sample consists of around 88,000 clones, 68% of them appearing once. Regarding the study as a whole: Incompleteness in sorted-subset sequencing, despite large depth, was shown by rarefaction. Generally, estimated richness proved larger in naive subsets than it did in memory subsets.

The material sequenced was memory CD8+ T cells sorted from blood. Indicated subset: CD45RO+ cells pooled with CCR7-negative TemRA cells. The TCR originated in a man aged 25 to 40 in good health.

In DNA form, the CDR3 reads TGTGCCAGCAGTTACGTTACAGGGAAGCCCCAGCATTTT. Its protein is CASSYVTGKPQHF. The chain employs TRBV6-5 and TRBJ1-5; D perhaps matches TRBD1 (6 bases). CDR3 length equals 13 residues. V gave up 2 bases and J gave up 8 bases, with 10 bases separating them. Germline loops: CDR1 MNHEY, CDR2 SVGAGI.